The 32 T cell receptor beta chains in this list originate from one sample, sequenced in a study of Graves' ophthalmopathy and Graves' hyperthyroidism. From RNA, the CDR3 regions of TCR beta chains were amplified and sequenced. First-round RT-PCR used HTBI primers; second-round multiplex PCR followed. One entry per CDR3 protein results from TCRdb running MiXCR on the multiplex PCR reads. The sample lists approximately 1.2 million distinct CDR3 sequences, approximately 35% occurring once. Sequencing was done on a sample of peripheral blood or thyroid tissue (not recorded which). These receptors originate from an adult man with Graves' hyperthyroidism.

The chain combines TRBV4-1 with TRBJ1-4; TRBD1 is a possible D gene (5 bases). This CDR3 region has 15 residues. Trimming removed 0 bases at V and 10 bases at J, with 15 bases between. CDR1 is MGHRA, CDR2 YSYEKL, per germline. CDR3 residues: CASSQDLAGSGKLFF. CDR3 nucleotide sequence: TGCGCCAGCAGCCAAGATTTGGCAGGGAGTGGAAAACTGTTTTTT.

This clonotype was found many times. The chain carries TRBV20-1 and TRBJ2-7; 11 bases map to TRBD2. The length of the CDR3 is 15 residues. V was clipped by 0 bases and J by 3 bases; unmatched bases: 4. The germline V gene encodes CDR1 DFQATT and CDR2 SNEGSKA (reference sequence). CDR3 sequence reads: CSARDVLAGDYEQYF. CDR3 coding DNA: TGCAGTGCTAGAGATGTACTAGCGGGGGACTACGAGCAGTACTTC.

Notes on this clonotype: A read error may be the cause here, since a much bigger clone is one base away. J is TRBJ2-7 and V is TRBV19; TRBD1 matches 10 bases. The CDR3 contains 14 residues. CDR1 is LNHDA, CDR2 SQIVND, per germline (reference sequence). The CDR3 is CASSNPGQGYGQYF. Here the CDR3 DNA reads TGTGCCAGTAGTAACCCGGGACAGGGGTACGGGCAGTACTTC.

This chain links TRBV24-1 with TRBJ1-5; 7 bases map to TRBD1. CDR1 is KGHDR and CDR2 is SFDVKD in the germline V gene. With 8 bases clipped from V and 4 bases from J, the junction kept 7 bases outside the gene matches. The CDR3 contains 14 residues. The CDR3 DNA reads TGTGCCACCACCGACAGGGATAGGAATCAGCCCCAGCATTTT. It codes for CATTDRDRNQPQHF.

The V and J genes are TRBV19 and TRBJ2-7; D not certain. V was pared by 5 bases and J by 2 bases, with 10 bases between. Germline CDR1 reads LNHDA; CDR2 reads SQIVND (reference sequence). The CDR3 extends over 13 amino acids. The CDR3 coding sequence is TGTGCCAGTAGTTGGAGAATTGCCTACGAGCAGTACTTC. Protein product: CASSWRIAYEQYF.

The sample holds a few counts of this clonotype. V usage is TRBV2 and J usage is TRBJ1-4, with 8 bases identical to TRBD1. V lost 4 bases and J lost 8; bases outside the gene matches: 6. Germline CDR1 and CDR2: SNHLY and FYNNEI. The CDR3 contains 14 residues. The CDR3 DNA reads TGTGCCAGCAGTGCCGGGACAGGACGAGAAAAACTGTTTTTT. It yields the protein CASSAGTGREKLFF.

This clonotype was recorded at least ten times. The chain carries TRBV19 and TRBJ1-1, with D unresolved. The CDR3 runs to 13 residues. Trimming left V 9 bases short and J 1 base short, with 12 bases between. Germline V lookup: CDR1 LNHDA, CDR2 SQIVND (reference sequence). The DNA of the CDR3 is TGTGCCAGCAGTGATCGGGCGAACACTGAAGCTTTCTTT. Translation: CASSDRANTEAFF. The full variable domain, rest sourced from reference TRBV19 and TRBJ1-1, is DGGITQSPKYLFRKEGQNVTLSCEQNLNHDAMYWYRQDPGQGLRLIYYSQIVNDFQKGDIAEGYSVSREKKESFPLTVTSAQKNPTAFYLCASSDRANTEAFFGQGTRLTVV.

V is TRBV29-1 and J is TRBJ1-1; no definite D call. Germline V gene lookup returns CDR1 SQVTM and CDR2 ANQGSEA. The CDR3 runs to 11 residues. Between the trimmed V and J ends, which lost 8 bases and 1 base, there was a span of 8 bases. This CDR3 reads CSSHGNTEAFF. For the CDR3, the DNA is TGCAGCAGCCACGGGAACACTGAAGCTTTCTTT. Filled out from reference TRBV29-1 and TRBJ1-1, the complete variable domain reads SAVISQKPSRDICQRGTSLTIQCQVDSQVTMMFWYRQQPGQSLTLIATANQGSEATYESGFVIDKFPISRPNLTFSTLTVSNMSPEDSSIYLCSSHGNTEAFFGQGTRLTVV.

This clonotype occurred many times. This rearrangement joins TRBV2 to TRBJ2-2; D is uncertain. Trimming stripped 3 bases from V and 5 bases from J, with 13 bases between. The germline V gene has CDR1 SNHLY and CDR2 FYNNEI. This CDR3 has 15 amino acids. The CDR3, as DNA: TGTGCCAGCAGTGACACCGGGCTTACGACCGGGGAGCTGTTTTTT. This codes for CASSDTGLTTGELFF.

This clonotype has just a few counts. The chain employs TRBV3-2 and TRBJ1-5; the table's D call of TRBD1 was not tested on the DNA. TRBV3-2 is tagged as a pseudogene. This CDR3 has 18 amino acids. In DNA form, the CDR3 reads TGTGCCAGCAGCCTAATCGAAGACAGGGGGTTGAGCAATCAGCCCCAGCATTTT. This codes for CASSLIEDRGLSNQPQHF.

This chain connects TRBV25-1 to TRBJ2-7; D is uncertain. V was trimmed by 8 bases and J by 6 bases, leaving 8 bases between them. The germline V gene encodes CDR1 MGHDK and CDR2 SYGVNS. The CDR3 consists of 10 residues. The CDR3 protein is CASQSGEQYF. The DNA for the CDR3 is TGTGCCAGCCAGAGTGGCGAGCAGTACTTC.

The V and J genes are TRBV2 and TRBJ1-4, with D hard to call. V was cut by 6 bases and J by 5 bases, with 16 bases left in between. Germline CDR1 is SNHLY and CDR2 is FYNNEI. The CDR3 is 15 residues long. The CDR3, as DNA: TGTGCCAGCAGAGAGGGAGGCCTGCCGAATGAAAAACTGTTTTTT. Its protein product is CASREGGLPNEKLFF.

The rearrangement links TRBV9 to TRBJ1-2; 7 bases line up with TRBD1. The CDR3 is 15 amino acids. Germline V gene lookup returns CDR1 SGDLS and CDR2 YYNGEE. Trimming took 3 bases from V and 4 from J; bases not matched to a gene: 9. This chain's CDR3 is CASSARGGRSYGYTF. The CDR3 DNA is TGTGCCAGCAGCGCCAGGGGGGGCCGAAGCTATGGCTACACCTTC.

V usage is TRBV27 and J usage is TRBJ1-5; weak D call: TRBD1 (6 bases). Trimming stripped 3 bases from V and 6 bases from J, with 15 bases between. The CDR3 is 15 amino acids. Germline V gene lookup returns CDR1 MNHEY and CDR2 SMNVEV (reference sequence). The CDR3: CASSLRGGGRQPQHF. CDR3 sequence (DNA): TGTGCCAGCAGTTTGAGGGGGGGAGGGCGTCAGCCCCAGCATTTT.

Comment on this clonotype: This may be a read error: a much more frequent sequence differs by one nucleotide. This chain uses TRBV6-5 with TRBJ1-2; unclear D gene. Germline-derived CDR1 and CDR2 are MNHEY and SVGAGI. The CDR3 runs to 13 residues. Trimming shortened V by 8 bases and J by 4 bases, and 14 bases separated the two germline ends. The CDR3 nucleotides read TGTGCCAGCTGTAATACAGATACCTATGGCTACACCTTC. Translating gives CASCNTDTYGYTF.

The rearrangement joins TRBV29-1 to TRBJ1-3; TRBD1 might be the D (6 bases). CDR1 SQVTM and CDR2 ANQGSEA come from the germline V gene. The CDR3 contains 13 residues. V lost 6 bases and J lost 4, with 13 bases in between. In DNA form, the CDR3 reads TGCAGCGTGGGCACAGGGAACGGAAACACCATATATTTT. Translating gives CSVGTGNGNTIYF.

The table lists this clonotype with many counts. The V and J genes are TRBV7-6 and TRBJ1-1; D is perhaps TRBD1 (5 bases). CDR1 and CDR2 from the germline V gene are SGHVS and FNYEAQ. The CDR3 spans 16 residues. Trimming removed 1 base at V and 1 base at J, with 13 bases between. CDR3 loop: CASSLVGQGSNTEAFF. Written as DNA, the CDR3 is TGTGCCAGCAGCTTAGTGGGGCAGGGATCGAACACTGAAGCTTTCTTT.

In this sample, this clonotype turned up many times. CDR3 nucleotides: TGTGCCAGCTGGAGGAGCGGACTTAACTATGGCTACACCTTC. It translates to CASWRSGLNYGYTF. This chain joins TRBV5-5 and TRBJ1-2; D is uncertain. The length of the CDR3 is 14 residues. Looked up from germline, CDR1 is SGHKS and CDR2 is YYEKEE (reference sequence). The V gene lost 7 bases and the J gene lost 1 base, with 14 bases spanning the gap.

This clonotype has more than one count but fewer than ten. The CDR3 loop reads CASSYSSPAGGQETQYF. Written as DNA, the CDR3 is TGTGCCAGCAGTTACTCTTCCCCAGCGGGGGGACAAGAGACCCAGTACTTC. The chain recombines TRBV6-5 with TRBJ2-5; 9 bases match TRBD2. CDR3 length: 17 amino acids. V lost 0 bases, J lost 2 bases, and 7 bases stayed unmatched. In germline, CDR1 is MNHEY, CDR2 SVGAGI.

This clonotype has at least ten counts. The V and J genes are TRBV6-6 and TRBJ1-4; perhaps TRBD1 as D (6 bases). The CDR3 runs to 14 residues. Deletions cut 11 bases from V and 0 bases from J, with 13 bases between. Per the germline V gene, CDR1 is MNHNY and CDR2 is SVGAGI (reference sequence). CDR3 nucleotide sequence: TGTGCCGTTCAGGGGACCGCAACTAATGAAAAACTGTTTTTT. As protein: CAVQGTATNEKLFF.

The chain combines TRBV29-1 with TRBJ2-3; 9 bases fit TRBD2. V dropped 6 bases and J dropped 0; count of bases not matched to a gene: 4. The CDR3 is 14 amino acids. CDR1 is SQVTM, CDR2 ANQGSEA, per germline. In nucleotides, the CDR3 is TGCAGCGTACCTCTAGCGGGAAGCACAGATACGCAGTATTTT. Protein product: CSVPLAGSTDTQYF.

This clonotype was counted at least ten times. The V call is TRBV7-7, the J call TRBJ1-3; unclear D gene. The CDR3 is made up of 15 amino acids. The germline V gene encodes CDR1 SSHAT and CDR2 FNYEAQ (reference sequence). V dropped 3 bases and J dropped 0 bases, with 9 bases sitting between them. CDR3 residues: CASSFSEGSGNTIYF. The CDR3 coding sequence is TGTGCCAGCAGCTTCTCGGAAGGCTCTGGAAACACCATATATTTT.

This clonotype was detected a few times. This chain links TRBV14 with TRBJ1-6; 8 bases are a match to TRBD1. V lost 1 base to trimming and J lost 0 bases; unmatched junction nucleotides: 11. In germline, CDR1 is SGHDN, CDR2 FVKESK. This CDR3 contains 20 residues. The CDR3 loop reads CASSQGPEDRDGSYNSPLHF. The CDR3 region has the DNA TGTGCCAGCAGCCAAGGCCCCGAGGACAGGGATGGCTCCTATAATTCACCCCTCCACTTT.

This clonotype has just one count. One end of the junction does not line up with germline, which may come from a read error. This rearrangement joins TRBV10-3 to TRBJ1-4, with a tentative D call TRBD1 (6 bases). Germline V gene sequence: CDR1 ENHRY, CDR2 SYGVKD. This CDR3 has 14 amino acids. The CDR3 DNA reads TGTGCCAGCAGTGAAGGACAGTTGGGGGAAAAACTGTTTTTT. Protein product: CASSEGQLGEKLFF.

The chain uses TRBV7-2 and TRBJ2-5; 7 bases are shared with TRBD2. This CDR3 is built from 13 residues. Germline V gene data show CDR1 as SGHTA and CDR2 as FQGNSA. V gave up 5 bases and J gave up 8 bases; unmatched junction bases: 8. CDR3: CASSVEGGDTQYF. The CDR3 DNA follows: TGTGCCAGCAGCGTAGAGGGAGGGGACACCCAGTACTTC.

The chain uses TRBV10-2 and TRBJ1-3; D unresolved. Germline assignment: CDR1 WSHSY and CDR2 SAAADI. V lost 6 bases, J lost 4 bases, and 4 bases lay in between. CDR3 length equals 11 residues. The CDR3 loop is CASRPGNTIYF. In nucleotides, the CDR3 is TGCGCCAGCAGACCGGGAAACACCATATATTTT.

CDR3 sequence reads: CASSAQPGLAGVSYEQYF. The CDR3, as DNA: TGTGCCAGCAGTGCTCAACCGGGACTAGCGGGAGTATCCTACGAGCAGTACTTC. This chain uses TRBV25-1 with TRBJ2-7; 14 bases are shared with TRBD2. Germline V gives CDR1 MGHDK, CDR2 SYGVNS. The CDR3 has 18 amino acids. V trimming: 4 bases; J trimming: 1 base; junction bases outside the gene matches: 9.

At least ten counts were recorded for this clonotype. The V gene is TRBV2, the J gene TRBJ1-2, with D hard to call. Looked up from germline, CDR1 is SNHLY and CDR2 is FYNNEI. The V end was cut by 4 bases, the J end by 6 bases, with 15 bases between. This CDR3 has 14 amino acids. The CDR3 sequence: CASSGAQQRHGYTF. CDR3 DNA: TGTGCCAGCAGTGGGGCCCAACAACGGCATGGCTACACCTTC.

A remark on this clonotype: One end of the junction does not line up with germline, which may come from a read error. The chain employs TRBV5-1 and TRBJ1-2; D not certain. There are 13 residues in the CDR3. Germline values: CDR1 SGHRS, CDR2 YFSETQ. The CDR3 loop is CASSDGRNYVYTF. In nucleotides, the CDR3 is TGCGCCAGCAGTGACGGACGGAACTATGTCTACACCTTC.

This clonotype turned up a few times. The chain couples TRBV20-1 to TRBJ1-3; unclear D gene. This CDR3 comprises 13 residues. V was pared by 5 bases and J by 0 bases, with 8 bases between. Per the germline V gene, CDR1 is DFQATT and CDR2 is SNEGSKA (reference sequence). The CDR3 loop reads CSAYRDSGNTIYF. CDR3 DNA sequence: TGCAGTGCTTACCGGGACTCTGGAAACACCATATATTTT.

The rearrangement links TRBV20-1 to TRBJ2-7, with 11 positions matching TRBD2. The CDR3 runs to 17 residues. The germline V gene encodes CDR1 DFQATT and CDR2 SNEGSKA (reference sequence). Unmatched junction bases numbered 12, after V lost 3 bases and J lost 2 bases. CDR3 region: CSASRIKRLAGPYEQYF. In DNA form, the CDR3 reads TGCAGTGCTAGTCGGATAAAAAGACTAGCGGGGCCCTACGAGCAGTACTTC.

The chain couples TRBV20-1 to TRBJ2-7; 8 bases line up with TRBD1. The length of the CDR3 is 14 residues. Trimming took 3 bases from V and 3 from J; bases not matched to a gene: 7. Germline values: CDR1 DFQATT, CDR2 SNEGSKA (reference sequence). CDR3 nucleotides: TGCAGTGCTAGGAGACAGGGGAGTATCTACGAGCAGTACTTC. Amino acid sequence: CSARRQGSIYEQYF.